This TCR beta chain was sequenced during a study of T cell responses to AZD1222 COVID-19 vaccine (dated by TCRdb to the early 2020s). At the level of the whole study: TCR sequencing was performed for 230 to 250 trial participants, of whom 207 were given two doses of AZD1222 and around 25 were given two doses of MenACWY control vaccine. Trial participants were enrolled by age into 18-55, 56-69 and 70-plus year subgroups, with 148, 28 and 57 TCR-sequenced participants respectively. Overall study outcomes, separate from this receptor: Participants were mostly white British, with more females than males. The authors suggested clonal diversity may have been underestimated. After two AZD1222 doses, both the breadth and the depth of spike-specific TCRs were significantly higher than at day 0 and than in MenACWY recipients. Nearly half of unique spike-specific TCRs reportedly recognized epitopes outside regions mutated in the B.1.351 and B.1.1.7 variants. The vaccine-associated CD4 TCRs covered the entire spike protein, and the dominant responses fell in regions 160-218 and 743-854. The 56-69-year group was small, and its depth increase did not reach significance, likely because of low power. Conclusions about previously exposed vaccinees were limited because only a handful of AZD1222 recipients were SARS-CoV-2 seropositive at baseline. Because no day 14 peak-response samples were available, repertoires were characterized only after the peak T cell response.

The time point label, as the study defines it: about 28 days (+/-7) after the second vaccine dose. AZD1222 recipients with second doses at about 4 weeks or about 12 weeks were pooled, because spike-specific TCR depth and breadth did not differ between schedules. The vaccinee samples were drawn from two UK trials, COV001 and COV002, one of which was a single-blind randomized controlled phase 2/3 trial testing AZD1222 (ChAdOx1 nCoV-19) in healthy adults. For TCRbeta chain sequencing, PBMC samples were collected from trial participants at day 0 and at day 28 after the second dose. This clone was observed a handful of times. This clone's antigen is unknown. Nothing much larger sits one base from this clone, and base qualities are not available. The CDR3 regions of human TCRbeta chains were analyzed by immunosequencing. The paper's processing steps were these. TCRs in the repertoires were compared against a reference library of SARS-CoV-2-specific TCRs that had been generated with the MIRA antigen-specificity platform. Breadth was defined as the fraction of unique TCRs that were SARS-CoV-2-associated, and depth was defined as the fraction of total T cells that were SARS-CoV-2-associated. Using the MIRA data, every spike-specific TCR was mapped to the spike region that the TCR reacted to and assigned to either a CD4 or a CD8 class. Log10-transformed breadth and depth values were compared by one-way ANOVA with Sidak's multiple comparisons tests. Here the immuneACCESS table is served through TCRdb, limited to in-frame sequences with V and J called. Missing clones are a known gap in these copies; in checked studies unresolved V genes cover under half, and the rest lacks a known reason. V, J and clone size are taken as reported in that table, and D and trimming were inferred from the DNA itself. The sample table lists some 170,000 clones, roughly 94% of them with a count of one. Of the sample, under 6% falls within the top ten clones.

Sequences were derived from peripheral blood, sampled 28 days after the second AZD1222 dose. The receptor was derived from an adult who received the AZD1222 COVID-19 vaccine.

At the DNA level, the sequence is TGTGCCAGCAGCTTTGGGTGGAACGAGCAGTACTTC. Its product reads: CASSFGWNEQYF. The rearranged chain carries TRBV21-1 and TRBJ2-7. TRBV21-1 is noted as a pseudogene. CDR3 length: 12 amino acids, cysteine to phenylalanine. This entry keeps only the CDR3 DNA: 36 bases, framed from base 1.